This T cell receptor (beta chain) was profiled in a study of Graves' ophthalmopathy and Graves' hyperthyroidism (dated by TCRdb to between 2018 and 2020). Study-wide context: Hyperthyroidism was defined as stable when no progression to ophthalmopathy occurred within 18 months of follow-up. The study used signatures of the TCR beta repertoire to tell Graves' ophthalmopathy apart from Graves' hyperthyroidism and to predict which patients would progress to ophthalmopathy. In total, 120 to 150 blood samples were TCR-sequenced: 40 to 45 ophthalmopathy, approximately 80 hyperthyroidism and about 17 hyperthyroidism-to-ophthalmopathy patients. A discovery set of more than 90 patients (about 45 ophthalmopathy, about 55 stable hyperthyroidism) was enrolled to explore V-J signatures distinguishing ophthalmopathy from hyperthyroidism. An independent validation cohort comprised roughly 20 hyperthyroidism patients and 15 to 17 patients who later progressed from hyperthyroidism to ophthalmopathy. In roughly 6 hyperthyroidism patients, T-cell repertoires of thyroid tissue and blood were compared. Once sampling was done, hyperthyroidism patients were given methimazole at a starting dose of 30 mg daily, while ophthalmopathy patients were given high-dose intravenous methylprednisolone.

The V end loses 7 bases and the J end loses 8 bases, and a stretch of 14 bases separates them. Including cysteine and phenylalanine, the CDR3 has 12 amino acids. CDR3 DNA only is kept here, 36 bases in frame from base 1. The germline V gene yields SQVTM for CDR1 and ANQGSEA for CDR2. The hyperthyroidism patients were 18 to 65 years old and newly diagnosed, with a disease duration of less than 2 months. Patients were excluded if they had other autoimmune diseases, uncontrolled infections, pregnancy or lactation. Clinical symptoms, serum thyroxine, TRAb, thyroid ultrasound and orbital computed tomography were used for diagnosis. Trizol reagent was used to extract the total RNA, and its quality was then checked on an Agilent 2100 Bioanalyzer. For repertoire sequencing, the TCR beta CDR3 regions were amplified from RNA transcripts. The first round was an RT-PCR using HTBI primers with the Qiagen OneStep RT-PCR kit, and this first round was followed by a second-round multiplex PCR, then size selection and purification. Libraries were sequenced paired-end with 100 bp reads on an Illumina HiSeq2000. In the source study's methods: SOAPnuke was used to process the reads, throwing out any read that had adapters, had uncalled bases, had a mean Phred below 15, or lacked an exact constant-primer or identifier match. High-quality paired reads were merged with COPE v1.2.5. Clonotypes were defined as unique nucleotide sequences and were aligned to IMGT TRB V, D and J references using MiTCR v1.1. The analysis was limited to V-J combinations with a frequency above 0.0001, which together covered 99.2% of repertoires. A TCR clonal expansion and chaos score per V-J combination was defined as the ratio of F50 clonal expansion to chaos observed in the TCRdist matrix. Features were reduced by Welch's t-statistics and random forest to roughly 14 V-J combinations, which fed a naive Bayes classifier. Thyroid-blood repertoire similarity was quantified with the Morisita-Horn index. TCRdb reworked the public reads: Q25 trimming with fastp, MiXCR clone assembly, productive beta chains retained. Entries that share a CDR3 protein sequence are merged under the most common genes and DNA. The V and J calls were not made by the authors but by TCRdb's processing. The sample records 1 million to 1.3 million distinct CDR3 sequences, around a third of which are singletons. Around 10% of the sample is held by the ten biggest clonotypes.

Study-level results and caveats: In validation, the model predicted ophthalmopathy progression with 55% to 71% sensitivity and roughly 72% specificity; some 13 predicted patients were CT-confirmed with GO in a median of 6.5 months. No statistical method was used to set the sample size in advance, and the investigators knew which group each participant was assigned to. Ophthalmopathy was separated from stable hyperthyroidism by the 13-signature model with about 89% sensitivity and less than 82% specificity in cross-validation and with 80%/75% in the test set. Most expanded thyroid clonotypes with a frequency above 0.001 also appeared in blood, which suggests that blood repertoires may reflect the immune response in the thyroid.

Comments on this clonotype: The antigen it binds to is not known. No much larger clonotype is one base removed from it; base qualities were not supplied.

The chain is encoded by TRBV29-1 joined to TRBJ1-4; the best D guess is TRBD1, with 5 bases matching. Source material: peripheral blood or thyroid tissue (not recorded which). This clonotype originated in an adult man with Graves' hyperthyroidism. In nucleotides, the sequence is TGCAGCGCCGCCGACAGTTGGGAAAAACTGTTTTTT. This gives the protein CSAADSWEKLFF.